What follows is one T cell receptor (beta chain) and its context. Its antigen is as yet unknown. This record belongs to a study of shared clonotypes between healthy human individuals. Turning to the study itself: Three CD4 naive, three CD4 memory, two CD8 naive and one CD8 memory plate were used per donor.

Whole-study findings and limits: The authors expected sequencing depth to affect clonotype sharing among donors. Clonotype sharing across a handful of donors was observed for around 4.5% of naive CD4 clonotypes.

The ends lost 1 base at V and 7 bases at J; junction bases unmatched: 8. Germline loops: CDR1 SGHVS, CDR2 FNYEAQ. This CDR3 is built from 17 residues. Some 30,000 T cell genomes, or about 0.2 ug DNA, went into the sorted-subset replicate PCRs. Data came from immunoSEQ multiplex PCR; TCRdb stores just in-frame clones and leaves some out. Altogether about 610,000 clones are present, more than 95% being singletons, with the ten largest covering about 0.057%. The sequenced sample was naive CD4+ T cells sorted from blood. As for subset: CD45RA+ positively selected. This TCR was sampled from a woman in her twenties or thirties in good health. V is TRBV7-6 and J is TRBJ2-1; 12 bases line up with TRBD2. In nucleotides, the CDR3 is TGTGCCAGCAGCTTAGTGACTAGCGGGAGCTTTTTGAATGAGCAGTTCTTC. Residues: CASSLVTSGSFLNEQFF.